One and the same sample provided the 32 T cell receptor beta chains below, sequenced in a study of T cell clonality in common variable immunodeficiency. Assay used: immunoSEQ multiplex PCR; TCRdb lists only in-frame clones, some missing. The repertoire has tens of thousands of clones, none seen only once; the ten largest take 3.5% to 4%. The sample comprised peripheral blood mononuclear cells. Every receptor here comes from a person aged 18 to 75 in good health.

In its sample, this clone was seen many times. The CDR3 extends 3 residues past the end of the read, so its final part is completed from the germline J gene. The V gene is TRBV20-1, the J gene TRBJ2-7; TRBD1 matches 8 bases. The J segment lost 0 bases and the V segment lost 3 bases, leaving 4 bases of the junction unmatched. The germline gives CDR1 DFQATT, CDR2 SNEGSKA (reference sequence). The CDR3 consists of 14 residues. CDR3 loop: CSASRQGFSYEQYF. The sequenced part of the CDR3 DNA is TGCAGTGCTAGCAGACAGGGGTTCTCCTACGAG.

This clone turned up a few times. Read sequence stops 3 residues before the CDR3 end, and the germline J gene provides the missing end. The genes are TRBV30 and TRBJ2-7, with D unresolved. Trimming shortened V by 2 bases and J by 5 bases, and 7 bases separated the two germline ends. CDR3 size: 11 residues. The germline V gene encodes CDR1 GTSNPN and CDR2 SVGIG (reference sequence). CDR3 DNA, as far as it was read: TGTGCCTGGAGTATGGCCAACGAG. Amino acid sequence: CAWSMANE. The CDR3 as a whole reads CAWSMANEQYF.

This clone came up many times. The read comes to an end 3 residues before the CDR3 does, leaving the germline J gene to fill in the end. The J gene is TRBJ2-7, the V gene TRBV29-1; 7 bases are a match to TRBD2. The CDR3 is 14 residues long. Germline V gene data show CDR1 as SQVTM and CDR2 as ANQGSEA. V gave up 5 bases and J gave up 4 bases; unmatched junction bases: 11. Partial CDR3 DNA: TGCAGCGTTAAGGCCGGAGGACTAGGGTACGAG. This gives the protein CSVKAGGLGYE. The complete CDR3 reads CSVKAGGLGYEQYF.

This clone has ten or more counts. The sequenced part of the CDR3 DNA is TGTGCCAGCAGTGACGGACAGGGACCTCACGAAAAG. Residues: CASSDGQGPHEK. The full CDR3 is CASSDGQGPHEKLFF. V and J are TRBV6-1 and TRBJ2-2, with 8 bases lining up with TRBD1. The CDR3 end falls 3 residues outside the read, so it is completed with the germline J gene. CDR1 and CDR2 (germline): MNHNS, SASEGT. The CDR3 loop spans 15 amino acids.

There are many counts of this clone. The read is 3 residues too short to cover the CDR3 end, so that end is filled in from the germline J gene. This chain connects TRBV6-4 to TRBJ2-7; 7 nucleotides match TRBD2. There are 14 residues in the CDR3. Trimming cost V 7 bases and J 2 bases; bases outside gene matches: 8. CDR1 is MRHNA and CDR2 is SNTAGT in the germline V gene. Incomplete CDR3 DNA: TGTGCCAGCACTGGGGGGGTTTCGCCCTACGAG. Translating it yields CASTGGVSPYE. The CDR3 in its entirety is CASTGGVSPYEQYF.

This clone was seen a few times. The read halts 3 residues ahead of the CDR3 end, with the missing end drawn from the germline J gene. The chain combines TRBV2 with TRBJ2-7, with D possibly TRBD2 on 6 matching bases. In germline, CDR1 is SNHLY, CDR2 FYNNEI. CDR3 length equals 16 residues. V was clipped by 7 bases and J by 5 bases, with 24 bases between them. CDR3 region: CASTDHFPGLSDEQYF. The sequenced part of the CDR3 DNA is TGTGCCAGCACTGATCACTTTCCGGGACTGAGCGACGAG.

Comment on this clone: A far larger clone is one base from this, pointing to a likely read error. With the read ending 3 residues before the CDR3 end, the germline J gene is used to fill in that end. The chain uses TRBV19 and TRBJ2-3, with D maybe TRBD2 (5 bases). With 10 bases removed from V and 2 bases from J, the gap between germline ends came to 22 bases. CDR1 is LNHDA, CDR2 SQIVND, per germline (reference sequence). This CDR3 is built from 16 residues. The CDR3 bases that were read are TGTGCCAACACGAGGTCTAGCACCTTCTACACAGATACG. Translated, it gives CANTRSSTFYTDT. The full-length CDR3 reads as CANTRSSTFYTDTQYF.

Ten or more counts support this clone. The sequenced fragment ends 3 residues before the CDR3 boundary, so the rest is inferred from the germline J gene. V gene TRBV19 combines with J gene TRBJ1-4, with 7 bases fitting TRBD1. The CDR3 extends over 13 amino acids. V gave up 6 bases and J gave up 7 bases; unmatched junction bases: 5. Germline CDR1 reads LNHDA; CDR2 reads SQIVND (reference sequence). The CDR3 is CASSTYRGEKLFF. CDR3 bases read: TGTGCCAGTAGCACTTACAGGGGTGAAAAA.

This clone came up many times. Read coverage stops 3 residues before the CDR3 terminus; the germline J gene supplies the remainder. The rearrangement links TRBV20-1 to TRBJ2-3; 7 positions agree with TRBD2. This CDR3 is built from 12 residues. J lost 8 bases, V lost 6 bases, and 8 bases had no gene match. The germline CDR1 and CDR2 sequences are DFQATT and SNEGSKA (reference sequence). The CDR3 DNA, read in part, is TGCAGTGCCCGAAGGGACTACGGTACG. Its translation: CSARRDYGT. The entire CDR3 sequence reads CSARRDYGTQYF.

This clone was seen ten or more times. From the germline J gene comes the end of the CDR3, since the read stops 3 residues before it. The chain carries TRBV6-1 and TRBJ1-1; no firm D call. Per the germline V gene, CDR1 is MNHNS and CDR2 is SASEGT. Deletions cut 2 bases from V and 6 bases from J, with 10 bases between. CDR3 length: 13 amino acids. The CDR3 here is CASSESRQSEAFF. The DNA read from the CDR3 is TGTGCCAGCAGTGAATCTAGGCAGTCTGAA.

This clone was found many times. The junction differs from germline at one of its ends, possibly a read error. The read finishes 3 residues shy of the CDR3 end, and the germline J gene is used to complete it. The chain employs TRBV4-2 and TRBJ2-1, with D tentatively TRBD1 (6 bases). The CDR3 consists of 14 residues. CDR1 is LGHNA and CDR2 is YNFKEQ in the germline V gene. Incomplete CDR3 DNA: TGCGCCAGCAGCCAAGATCGACAGGCAGTTGAG. It translates to CASSQDRQAVE. The whole CDR3 sequence is CASSQDRQAVEQFF.

This clone was observed many times. The sequenced fragment ends 3 residues before the CDR3 boundary, so the rest is inferred from the germline J gene. The chain couples TRBV6-1 to TRBJ2-1, with 8 positions matching TRBD2. The J segment lost 1 base and the V segment lost 3 bases, leaving 2 bases of the junction unmatched. CDR3 length: 15 residues. CDR1 is MNHNS and CDR2 is SASEGT in the germline V gene. CDR3 loop: CASSERGDSYNEQFF. Incomplete CDR3 DNA: TGTGCCAGCAGTGAGCGGGGGGATTCCTACAATGAG.

This clone was counted ten times or more. Sequencing ends 3 residues short of the CDR3 end; the germline J gene provides the rest. The chain has TRBV18 and TRBJ2-3, with 8 bases that match TRBD2. The CDR3 totals 17 residues. V trimming: 3 bases; J trimming: 0 bases; junction bases outside the gene matches: 8. From germline, CDR1 is KGHSH and CDR2 LQKENI. CDR3 in amino acids: CASSPLAGVTSTDTQYF. The part of the CDR3 DNA that was read is TGTGCCAGCTCACCTCTAGCGGGTGTTACTAGCACAGATACG.

This clone has ten or more counts. CDR3 DNA, as far as it was read: TGTGCCAGCAGCACGCGGACAGATTCACCC. Protein sequence: CASSTRTDSP. The whole CDR3 protein reads CASSTRTDSPLHF. The chain is built from TRBV7-3 and TRBJ1-6, with D perhaps TRBD1 (6 bases). The read ends 3 residues shy of where the CDR3 ends; the end is completed using the germline J gene. CDR1 is SGHTA and CDR2 is FQGTGA in the germline V gene. V was clipped by 5 bases and J by 8 bases, with 10 bases between them. The CDR3 is made up of 13 amino acids.

This clone has at least ten counts. The CDR3 extends 3 residues past the end of the read, so its final part is completed from the germline J gene. This chain joins TRBV6-1 and TRBJ2-5; the D call may be TRBD1 or TRBD2 (5 bases each). Germline assignment: CDR1 MNHNS and CDR2 SASEGT. V lost 1 base and J lost 3, with 12 bases in between. The CDR3 extends over 15 amino acids. CDR3 sequence: CASSEEGRGEETQYF. The sequenced CDR3 bases are TGTGCCAGCAGTGAAGAGGGCAGAGGGGAAGAGACC.

This clone was recorded many times. The CDR3 extends 3 residues past the end of the read, so its final part is completed from the germline J gene. The V call is TRBV4-1, the J call TRBJ2-7; TRBD1 agrees at 8 bases. Germline CDR1 and CDR2: MGHRA and YSYEKL. CDR3 length equals 14 residues. Trimming at V came to 5 bases and at J to 1 base, leaving 4 bases not matched to a gene. The CDR3 sequence is CASSAGQGSYEQYF. The sequenced part of the CDR3 DNA is TGCGCCAGCAGCGCAGGACAGGGATCCTACGAG.

This clone was detected many times. The CDR3 end falls 3 residues outside the read, so it is completed with the germline J gene. The chain is built from TRBV4-1 and TRBJ2-7; D may be TRBD1 (6 bases). The CDR3 contains 13 residues. In germline, CDR1 is MGHRA, CDR2 YSYEKL. The ends were cut back, 8 bases at V and 3 bases at J, with 14 bases in the middle. The part of the CDR3 DNA that was read is TGCGCCAGCGGGGTCACACAGGGCTACGAG. Translating it yields CASGVTQGYE. The CDR3 reads in full as CASGVTQGYEQYF.

Points on this clone: The read finishes 3 residues shy of the CDR3 end, and the germline J gene is used to complete it. This sequence joins TRBV2 and TRBJ2-4; TRBD1 matches at 8 bases. The germline CDR1 and CDR2 sequences are SNHLY and FYNNEI. The CDR3 totals 14 residues. The sequenced part of the CDR3 DNA is TGTGCCAGCAGCGTGGGACAGGTAGACTATGGT. It encodes CASSVGQVDYG. The CDR3 reads in full as CASSVGQVDYGQYF. Full variable domain (outside the CDR3, taken from reference TRBV2 and TRBJ2-4): EPEVTQTPSHQVTQMGQEVILRCVPISNHLYFYWYRQILGQKVEFLVSFYNNEISEKSEIFDDQFSVERPDGSNFTLKIRSTKLEDSAMYFCASSVGQVDYGQYFGAGTRLSVL.

Many counts were recorded for this clone. The read falls 3 residues short of the CDR3 end, and the missing part is taken from the germline J gene. The chain recombines TRBV12-3 or TRBV12-4 with TRBJ2-5; 7 nucleotides agree with TRBD2. Trimming cost V 3 bases and J 5 bases; bases outside gene matches: 6. There are 14 residues in the CDR3. CDR3 DNA (partial): TGTGCCAGCAGTTTGCGGGAGAATTGGGAGACC. Translated: CASSLRENWET. The CDR3 in full is CASSLRENWETQYF.

This clone was picked up many times. The read falls 3 residues short of the CDR3 end, and the missing part is taken from the germline J gene. The chain combines TRBV2 with TRBJ2-7; weak D call: TRBD1 (6 bases). Germline V CDR1 and CDR2: SNHLY, FYNNEI. The ends were cut back, 6 bases at V and 5 bases at J, with 14 bases in the middle. The length of the CDR3 is 13 residues. CDR3 loop: CASSAPKGDEQYF. The covered CDR3 bases are TGTGCCAGCAGCGCTCCTAAGGGGGACGAG.

The table lists this clone with many counts. The CDR3 is cut off 3 residues early in the read; its end comes from the germline J gene. The V and J genes are TRBV20-1 and TRBJ2-1, with 14 bases fitting TRBD2. The J segment lost 6 bases and the V segment lost 2 bases, leaving 6 bases of the junction unmatched. From germline, CDR1 is DFQATT and CDR2 SNEGSKA (reference sequence). The length of the CDR3 is 16 residues. The CDR3 protein is CSARLGLAGEGNEQFF. The DNA read from the CDR3 is TGCAGTGCTAGATTGGGACTAGCGGGAGAGGGCAATGAG.

The table lists this clone with many counts. The read stops 3 residues short of the end of the CDR3; the missing end is completed from the germline J gene. The V call is TRBV19, the J call TRBJ2-2; 9 positions agree with TRBD1. The CDR3 extends over 14 amino acids. CDR1 is LNHDA and CDR2 is SQIVND in the germline V gene (reference sequence). The CDR3 protein is CASSTGTGREKLFF. CDR3 DNA (partial): TGTGCCAGTAGTACCGGGACAGGGAGGGAAAAG.

This clone was found many times. The observed sequence ends 3 residues before the CDR3 terminus, with the missing tail filled in from the germline J gene. This chain links TRBV6-2 or TRBV6-3 with TRBJ1-5, with TRBD1 matching over 7 bases. V lost 8 bases to trimming and J lost 2 bases; unmatched junction nucleotides: 6. CDR1 and CDR2 from the germline V gene are MNHEY and SVGEGT. The CDR3 length is 14 residues. The sequenced CDR3 bases are TGTGCCAGCGGCAGGGGGAGGGGCAATCAGCCC. It codes for CASGRGRGNQP. The whole CDR3 protein reads CASGRGRGNQPQHF.

This clone appeared many times. The chain's CDR3 is CASSQAGDTQYF. The sequenced CDR3 bases are TGTGCCAGCAGCCAAGCGGGGGATACG. This rearrangement joins TRBV4-2 to TRBJ2-3; the D gene is possibly TRBD2 (5 bases). The CDR3 goes on 3 residues after the read ends, and that part is filled in from the germline J gene. Trimming cost V 1 base and J 6 bases, with 5 bases left between them. Germline V lookup: CDR1 LGHNA, CDR2 YNFKEQ. The CDR3 length is 12 residues.

This clone was counted ten times or more. The CDR3 end is not reached by the read, which stops 3 residues before it; the germline J gene fills it in. The gene calls are TRBV15 and TRBJ2-1, with 9 positions matching TRBD1. The CDR3 loop spans 16 amino acids. The V gene's germline CDR1 is LNHNV and CDR2 YYDKDF (reference sequence). The V segment lost 4 bases and the J segment 8 bases; nucleotides outside the gene matches: 12. Incomplete CDR3 DNA: TGTGCCACCAGCATTCCGGGACAGGGTGAGTCGGATGAG. Translated, it gives CATSIPGQGESDE. The CDR3 in full is CATSIPGQGESDEQFF. The whole variable domain, filled in from reference TRBV15 and TRBJ2-1, reads DAMVIQNPRYQVTQFGKPVTLSCSQTLNHNVMYWYQQKSSQAPKLLFHYYDKDFNNEADTPDNFQSRRPNTSFCFLDIRSPGLGDTAMYLCATSIPGQGESDEQFFGPGTRLTVL.

This clone has a count of ten or more. The CDR3 bases that were read are TGCGCCAGCAGCGGGACTAGCAGTAATGAG. The encoded protein is CASSGTSSNE. The whole CDR3 is CASSGTSSNEQFF. The gene calls are TRBV10-2 and TRBJ2-1, with 9 bases lining up with TRBD2. The DNA ends 3 residues before the CDR3 does, and the rest of the CDR3 is filled in from the germline J gene. The CDR3 length is 13 residues. The trim removed 6 bases at V and 7 bases at J, leaving 4 bases unmatched. CDR1 is WSHSY, CDR2 SAAADI, per germline.

This clone was seen many times. The CDR3 end falls 3 residues outside the read, so it is completed with the germline J gene. The J gene is TRBJ2-7, the V gene TRBV7-9; the match to TRBD1 covers 7 bases. Germline V gene sequence: CDR1 SEHNR, CDR2 FQNEAQ (reference sequence). The V and J ends lost 5 bases and 3 bases, in that order; junction bases with no gene match: 7. There are 14 residues in the CDR3. The CDR3 sequence is CASSPHGTDYEQYF. The CDR3 bases that were read are TGTGCCAGCAGCCCTCATGGGACAGACTACGAG.

This clone was recorded at least ten times. Sequencing ends 3 residues short of the CDR3 end; the germline J gene provides the rest. The chain couples TRBV5-6 to TRBJ2-5, with 11 nucleotides matching TRBD2. The germline CDR1 and CDR2 sequences are SGHDT and YYEEEE. With V trimmed by 4 bases and J by 3 bases, 2 bases remained unmatched. The CDR3 totals 14 residues. CDR3: CASSVTSGEETQYF. The sequenced CDR3 bases are TGTGCCAGCAGCGTGACTAGCGGGGAAGAGACC.

For this clone: The CDR3 goes on 3 residues after the read ends, and that part is filled in from the germline J gene. V gene TRBV30 combines with J gene TRBJ1-1; D ambiguous. Germline-derived CDR1 and CDR2 are GTSNPN and SVGIG (reference sequence). The CDR3 is made up of 12 amino acids. CDR3 DNA (partial): TGTGCCTGGAGTCTAAACTACAATGAG. Translating it yields CAWSLNYNE. The entire CDR3 is CAWSLNYNEAFF.

There are many counts of this clone. Read data end 3 residues before the CDR3 end; the end is taken from the germline J gene. V and J are TRBV12-3 or TRBV12-4 and TRBJ1-4, with 7 bases matching TRBD1. This CDR3 is 14 amino acids long. The junction had 2 bases not matched to a gene; V was cut back by 5 bases and J by 2 bases. CDR3 residues: CASSTDRTNEKLFF. The DNA read from the CDR3 is TGTGCCAGCAGTACGGACAGGACTAATGAAAAA.

In its sample, this clone was seen many times. The CDR3 is cut off 3 residues early in the read; its end comes from the germline J gene. The rearrangement uses TRBV20-1 and TRBJ2-5; D possibly corresponds to TRBD1 (6 bases). Germline V gene data show CDR1 as DFQATT and CDR2 as SNEGSKA (reference sequence). The CDR3 is made up of 15 amino acids. V was trimmed by 3 bases and J by 5 bases, leaving 19 bases between them. The part of the CDR3 DNA that was read is TGCAGTGCTAGCCCCCTGGACAGAGGGGAGGAGACC. It yields the protein CSASPLDRGEET. The complete CDR3 protein is CSASPLDRGEETQYF.

The sample holds many counts of this clone. The read stops 3 residues short of the end of the CDR3; the missing end is completed from the germline J gene. J is TRBJ2-3 and V is TRBV5-1; 8 bases line up with TRBD1. After removal of 0 bases from V and 2 bases from J, the junction contained 8 bases not matched to a gene. CDR3 length equals 17 residues. Germline loops: CDR1 SGHRS, CDR2 YFSETQ. The sequenced CDR3 bases are TGCGCCAGCAGCTTGGTGGGGGACAGGACAACCACAGATACG. This gives the protein CASSLVGDRTTTDT. The whole CDR3 sequence reads CASSLVGDRTTTDTQYF.